These T cell receptor beta chains were read from a single sample in a study of CD8+ T cells in alopecia areata. Produced via immunoSEQ multiplex PCR; TCRdb's table is partial and in-frame only. The sample shows about 280,000 clones, over 45% of them seen only once. Sequenced material: CD4+ T cells sorted from blood, taken at week 24, from a patient treated with tofacitinib. Receptors were obtained from a human donor with alopecia areata. CDR3s include the opening cysteine and the closing phenylalanine or tryptophan. Fields, in order: V gene, J gene, D gene, clone size, CDR3 protein, CDR3 DNA. D genes are given only for firm matches. The size of a clone is reported for some rows only, either as once, few or many, or as a class for expanded clones.

v_gene: TRBV5-1
j_gene: TRBJ2-1
d_gene: TRBD1
abundance: few
CDR3aa: CASSLSGQVVDEQFF
CDR3nt: TGCGCCAGCAGCTTGAGCGGACAGGTTGTCGATGAGCAGTTCTTC

v_gene: TRBV7-2
j_gene: TRBJ2-7
d_gene: TRBD1
abundance: .
CDR3aa: CASSRQGSYEQYF
CDR3nt: TGTGCCAGCAGCCGACAGGGGAGTTACGAGCAGTACTTC

v_gene: TRBV27
j_gene: TRBJ2-7
d_gene: TRBD2
abundance: .
CDR3aa: CASSLSGTGGAMGEQYF
CDR3nt: TGTGCCAGCAGTTTATCTGGGACCGGGGGGGCCATGGGAGAGCAGTACTTC

v_gene: TRBV5-4
j_gene: TRBJ2-5
d_gene: TRBD1
abundance: .
CDR3aa: CASSVTGGKETQYF
CDR3nt: TGTGCCAGCAGCGTGACAGGGGGGAAAGAGACCCAGTACTTC

v_gene: TRBV29-1
j_gene: TRBJ2-3
d_gene: TRBD2
abundance: .
CDR3aa: CSVVAGGSTDTQYF
CDR3nt: TGCAGCGTTGTGGCGGGGGGGAGCACAGATACGCAGTATTTT

v_gene: TRBV2
j_gene: TRBJ1-1
d_gene: .
abundance: .
CDR3aa: CASSLQARDTEAFF
CDR3nt: TGTGCCAGCAGCCTACAGGCTCGCGACACTGAAGCTTTCTTT

v_gene: TRBV30
j_gene: TRBJ2-3
d_gene: TRBD2
abundance: few
CDR3aa: CAWSVSDLAGGLRTDTQYF
CDR3nt: TGTGCCTGGAGTGTCTCGGATCTAGCGGGGGGATTGAGGACAGATACGCAGTATTTT

v_gene: TRBV9
j_gene: TRBJ2-7
d_gene: .
abundance: many
CDR3aa: CASSVAPGYEQYF
CDR3nt: TGTGCCAGCAGCGTAGCTCCTGGCTACGAGCAGTACTTC

v_gene: TRBV5-6
j_gene: TRBJ1-5
d_gene: .
abundance: few
CDR3aa: CASSLLQSSNQPQHF
CDR3nt: TGTGCCAGCAGCTTGCTACAGAGTAGCAATCAGCCCCAGCATTTT

v_gene: TRBV2
j_gene: TRBJ2-5
d_gene: .
abundance: .
CDR3aa: CASSRQSQETQYF
CDR3nt: TGTGCCAGCAGTCGACAGAGCCAAGAGACCCAGTACTTC

v_gene: TRBV30
j_gene: TRBJ1-1
d_gene: .
abundance: .
CDR3aa: CAWSLTGSTEAFF
CDR3nt: TGTGCCTGGAGTCTAACAGGGAGCACTGAAGCTTTCTTT

v_gene: TRBV5-1
j_gene: TRBJ1-2
d_gene: TRBD1
abundance: few
CDR3aa: CASSSTGLEYGYTF
CDR3nt: TGCGCCAGCAGCTCGACAGGGTTAGAGTATGGCTACACCTTC

v_gene: TRBV30
j_gene: TRBJ1-6
d_gene: .
abundance: once
CDR3aa: CAWSRREALHF
CDR3nt: TGTGCCTGGAGTCGTCGTGAGGCCCTCCACTTT

v_gene: TRBV5-1
j_gene: TRBJ2-1
d_gene: TRBD2
abundance: .
CDR3aa: CASSSGGAFYNEQFF
CDR3nt: TGCGCCAGCAGCTCCGGGGGGGCCTTCTACAATGAGCAGTTCTTC

v_gene: TRBV6-1
j_gene: TRBJ1-1
d_gene: .
abundance: .
CDR3aa: CASSDGRWTEAFF
CDR3nt: TGTGCCAGCAGTGACGGGCGGTGGACTGAAGCTTTCTTT

v_gene: TRBV25-1
j_gene: TRBJ1-2
d_gene: TRBD1
abundance: .
CDR3aa: CASSYGTDYGYTF
CDR3nt: TGTGCCAGCAGTTATGGGACAGACTATGGCTACACCTTC

v_gene: TRBV23-1
j_gene: TRBJ1-5
d_gene: TRBD1
abundance: .
CDR3aa: CASSHLRDREWSNQPQHF
CDR3nt: TGCGCCAGCAGTCACCTCCGGGACAGGGAATGGAGCAATCAGCCCCAGCATTTT

v_gene: TRBV29-1
j_gene: TRBJ2-5
d_gene: .
abundance: few
CDR3aa: CSVGNREETQYF
CDR3nt: TGCAGCGTTGGGAACAGGGAAGAGACCCAGTACTTC

v_gene: TRBV29-1
j_gene: TRBJ2-1
d_gene: .
abundance: .
CDR3aa: CSVRPPVGDEQFF
CDR3nt: TGCAGCGTTCGCCCCCCCGTGGGGGATGAGCAGTTCTTC

v_gene: TRBV11-2
j_gene: TRBJ2-2
d_gene: .
abundance: few
CDR3aa: CASSPIPRGTGELFF
CDR3nt: TGTGCCAGCAGCCCCATACCCAGGGGAACCGGGGAGCTGTTTTTT

v_gene: TRBV14
j_gene: TRBJ1-2
d_gene: TRBD1
abundance: few
CDR3aa: CASSRTGGNYGYTF
CDR3nt: TGTGCCAGCAGCCGTACAGGGGGCAACTATGGCTACACCTTC

v_gene: TRBV2
j_gene: TRBJ2-7
d_gene: TRBD1
abundance: .
CDR3aa: CASNRGSGQGAYEQYF
CDR3nt: TGTGCCAGTAATCGAGGGTCGGGACAGGGGGCCTACGAGCAGTACTTC